Each of the 32 T cell receptor beta chains below was sequenced from the same sample in a study of blood T cells in healthy people across ages. The second PCR ran about 6 to 12 cycles with a sample-barcoded 5' primer and J-beta primers. Each CDR3 protein gets one entry after TCRdb re-called the 5' RACE reads with MiXCR. The sample yields 650,000 to 1,000,000 distinct CDR3 sequences, roughly 34% seen once. Specimen: blood. These TCRs come from a young man in good health.

Concerning this clonotype itself: Relative to the germline gene, one junction end is altered; a read error may explain this. The chain links TRBV6-2 or TRBV6-3 to TRBJ1-2, with 8 bases identical to TRBD1. CDR1 is MNHEY and CDR2 is SVGEGT in the germline V gene. The CDR3 runs 13 residues. In DNA, the CDR3 is TGTGTCAGCAGTAGGTCTGGGACAGGAGGCTACACCTTC. Encoded protein: CVSSRSGTGGYTF.

In the case of this clonotype: Just one base apart from a much larger clone, this may be a read error. The CDR3 DNA sequence: TGTGCCAGCAGTGTCCAAGATGGGACCCAGTTCTTC. Its protein product is CASSVQDGTQFF. V and J are TRBV9 and TRBJ2-1, with D tentatively TRBD1 or TRBD2 (5 bases each). CDR3 length: 12 amino acids. CDR1 is SGDLS, CDR2 YYNGEE, per germline. Trimming removed 5 bases from V and 13 bases from J, with 16 bases in between.

The chain recombines TRBV20-1 with TRBJ1-2; TRBD1 matches at 7 bases. The V gene's germline CDR1 is DFQATT and CDR2 SNEGSKA (reference sequence). The CDR3 loop spans 18 amino acids. With 3 bases clipped from V and 7 bases from J, the junction kept 23 bases outside the gene matches. The CDR3 DNA reads as TGCAGTGCTAGGGGAGCCCCGGGACAGCCGCTAATCTTAGGTGGCTACACCTTC. Translation: CSARGAPGQPLILGGYTF.

The chain recombines TRBV20-1 with TRBJ1-4; 7 bases are shared with TRBD1. This CDR3 contains 14 residues. J gave up 6 bases and V 5 bases, and 9 bases lay outside the gene matches. CDR1 and CDR2 from the germline V gene are DFQATT and SNEGSKA (reference sequence). Written as DNA, the CDR3 is TGCAGTGCTCGACGGGGGCAGGGGGATGAAAAACTGTTTTTT. Translated, it gives CSARRGQGDEKLFF.

The chain combines TRBV20-1 with TRBJ1-4; 9 bases agree with TRBD1. Germline V lookup: CDR1 DFQATT, CDR2 SNEGSKA (reference sequence). J gave up 8 bases and V 0 bases, and 10 bases lay outside the gene matches. The CDR3 sequence is 16 residues long. The CDR3 DNA sequence: TGCAGTGCTAGAGAACAGGGGGCGGTCCCCGGCGAAAAACTGTTTTTT. Amino acid sequence: CSAREQGAVPGEKLFF.

This clonotype was seen at least ten times. J is TRBJ2-7 and V is TRBV6-5; D gene ambiguous. V was pared by 2 bases and J by 3 bases, with 11 bases between. The CDR3 sequence is 14 residues long. CDR1 and CDR2 from the germline V gene are MNHEY and SVGAGI. CDR3 bases: TGTGCCAGCAGTTACGACGGCCGCAGCTACGAGCAGTACTTC. This gives the protein CASSYDGRSYEQYF.

The J gene is TRBJ1-1, the V gene TRBV20-1, with D possibly being TRBD1 (6 bases). Germline V gene sequence: CDR1 DFQATT, CDR2 SNEGSKA (reference sequence). Trimming removed 6 bases from V and 0 bases from J, with 14 bases in between. This CDR3 is 14 amino acids long. CDR3 sequence (DNA): TGCAGTGCCGTTGAGGGGGAGATGAACACTGAAGCTTTCTTT. Encoded protein: CSAVEGEMNTEAFF.

The table lists this clonotype with many counts. The chain is built from TRBV5-6 and TRBJ2-3; TRBD1 or TRBD2 may be the D gene (5 bases each). Germline CDR1 and CDR2: SGHDT and YYEEEE. V dropped 1 base and J dropped 0 bases, with 15 bases sitting between them. The CDR3 totals 17 residues. The CDR3 reads CASSLQTGPHSTDTQYF. The CDR3 bases are TGTGCCAGCAGCTTGCAAACGGGACCTCATAGCACAGATACGCAGTATTTT.

The V call is TRBV16, the J call TRBJ2-1; D unresolved. Germline V gene data show CDR1 as KGHSY and CDR2 as FQNENV. V was clipped by 4 bases and J by 8 bases, with 15 bases between them. CDR3 length: 14 amino acids. The CDR3 sequence: CASSLGSTSYEQFF. Written as DNA, the CDR3 is TGTGCCAGCAGCCTCGGCAGCACCTCCTATGAGCAGTTCTTC. Together with reference TRBV16 and TRBJ2-1, the CDR3 gives the full variable domain: GEEVAQTPKHLVRGEGQKAKLYCAPIKGHSYVFWYQQVLKNEFKFLISFQNENVFDETGMPKERFSAKCLPNSPCSLEIQATKLEDSAVYFCASSLGSTSYEQFFGPGTRLTVL.

The chain couples TRBV4-2 to TRBJ2-3, with 10 bases matching TRBD1. CDR1 and CDR2 (germline): LGHNA, YNFKEQ. With 2 bases clipped from V and 6 bases from J, the junction kept 8 bases outside the gene matches. The length of the CDR3 is 16 residues. CDR3 sequence reads: CASSQNPGQGTDTQYF. CDR3 nucleotide sequence: TGTGCCAGCAGCCAAAACCCGGGACAGGGGACGGATACGCAGTATTTT.

Many counts were recorded for this clonotype. J is TRBJ2-7 and V is TRBV4-1; perhaps D is TRBD1 or TRBD2 (5 bases each). This CDR3 has 18 residues. Germline lookup yields CDR1 MGHRA and CDR2 YSYEKL. Trimming left V 0 bases short and J 3 bases short, with 21 bases between. The CDR3 nucleotides read TGCGCCAGCAGCCAAGATATGGTCTCTGGGACGACGAGCTACGAGCAGTACTTC. The encoded protein is CASSQDMVSGTTSYEQYF.

This chain links TRBV6-2 or TRBV6-3 with TRBJ1-1, with unresolved D. Germline V gene sequence: CDR1 MNHEY, CDR2 SVGEGT. This CDR3 is 11 amino acids long. Between the trimmed V and J ends, which lost 6 bases and 4 bases, there was a span of 6 bases. The CDR3 coding sequence is TGTGCCAGCAGCCATGGCACTGAAGCTTTCTTT. This codes for CASSHGTEAFF.

This rearrangement joins TRBV7-2 to TRBJ2-7; D is possibly TRBD1 (6 bases). The closer fit of TRBJ2-1 to the DNA end suggests the J call may be wrong. Germline CDR1 and CDR2: SGHTA and FQGNSA. This CDR3 is built from 14 residues. The CDR3 DNA reads as TGTGCCAGCAGCGTCACAGGGCGAACCTACGAGCAGTTCTTC. This encodes CASSVTGRTYEQFF.

The chain uses TRBV6-1 and TRBJ1-5; D gene unclear. Germline CDR1 is MNHNS and CDR2 is SASEGT. CDR3 length: 17 amino acids. Between the trimmed V and J ends, which lost 3 bases and 3 bases, there was a span of 18 bases. This chain's CDR3 is CASSEAFLMRANQPQHF. CDR3 sequence (DNA): TGTGCCAGCAGTGAGGCCTTCCTAATGAGGGCCAATCAGCCCCAGCATTTT.

The chain links TRBV2 to TRBJ1-5; 8 bases are a match to TRBD1. Germline CDR1 and CDR2: SNHLY and FYNNEI. With 8 bases clipped from V and 4 bases from J, the junction kept 10 bases outside the gene matches. The CDR3 contains 15 residues. The CDR3 here is CASGARGRINQPQHF. CDR3 in DNA: TGTGCCAGCGGGGCCAGGGGGCGAATTAATCAGCCCCAGCATTTT.

The rearrangement joins TRBV12-3 or TRBV12-4 to TRBJ1-1; possible D gene TRBD1, 5 bases. The CDR3 has 14 amino acids. The V end lost 6 bases, the J end lost 1 base, and 12 bases lay between the germline ends. The DNA for the CDR3 is TGTGCCAGCAGGAGGCGACAGAGGAACACTGAAGCTTTCTTT. Its protein product is CASRRRQRNTEAFF.

The chain uses TRBV20-1 and TRBJ1-5; D is unclear. The CDR3 is 13 amino acids. Germline CDR1 DFQATT, CDR2 SNEGSKA (reference sequence). Trimming removed 3 bases from V and 1 base from J, with 7 bases in between. Here the CDR3 DNA reads TGCAGTGCTAGTCCCCGGAGCAATCAGCCCCAGCATTTT. Its protein is CSASPRSNQPQHF.

V and J are TRBV19 and TRBJ2-2; no clear D gene. There are 15 residues in the CDR3. In germline, CDR1 is LNHDA, CDR2 SQIVND (reference sequence). Trimming cost V 4 bases and J 5 bases, with 14 bases left between them. Here the CDR3 reads CASSKETALTGELFF. CDR3 in DNA: TGTGCCAGTAGTAAAGAGACCGCTCTTACCGGGGAGCTGTTTTTT.

This chain links TRBV20-1 with TRBJ2-5; D assignment may be TRBD1 or TRBD2 (6 bases each). V dropped 6 bases and J dropped 11 bases, with 25 bases sitting between them. Per germline, CDR1 DFQATT and CDR2 SNEGSKA (reference sequence). This CDR3 comprises 14 residues. This CDR3 is CSAARNRGRNEQYF. The CDR3 DNA follows: TGCAGTGCCGCCCGGAACCGGGGGCGGAATGAGCAGTACTTC.

The CDR3 here is CASGLVDTQYF. The CDR3 region has the DNA TGTGCCAGCGGCCTAGTTGATACGCAGTATTTT. The V gene is TRBV11-2, the J gene TRBJ2-3; no definite D call. V gave up 8 bases and J gave up 6 bases, with 9 bases separating them. CDR1 is SGHAT and CDR2 is FQNNGV in the germline V gene. CDR3 length: 11 amino acids.

The table lists this clonotype with a few counts. This chain connects TRBV7-8 to TRBJ1-6; D gene unclear. Looked up from germline, CDR1 is SGHVS and CDR2 is FQNEAQ. The CDR3 length is 15 residues. V was pared by 5 bases and J by 1 base, with 9 bases between. The CDR3 here is CASSVRESYNSPLHF. In DNA, the CDR3 is TGTGCCAGCAGCGTAAGGGAGTCCTATAATTCACCCCTCCACTTT. Complete variable domain (other parts from reference TRBV7-8 and TRBJ1-6): GAGVSQSPRYKVAKRGQDVALRCDPISGHVSLFWYQQALGQGPEFLTYFQNEAQLDKSGLPSDRFFAERPEGSVSTLKIQRTQQEDSAVYLCASSVRESYNSPLHFGNGTRLTVT.

This clonotype occurred a few times. The chain is built from TRBV14 and TRBJ1-5; weak D call: TRBD1 (6 bases). Trimming shortened V by 1 base and J by 4 bases, and 11 bases separated the two germline ends. Germline V gene sequence: CDR1 SGHDN, CDR2 FVKESK. This CDR3 region has 15 residues. The CDR3 bases are TGTGCCAGCAGCCAAGGTCCCGGGACAAATCAGCCCCAGCATTTT. This encodes CASSQGPGTNQPQHF.

The chain uses TRBV27 and TRBJ2-1; either TRBD1 or TRBD2 may fit D (5 bases each). Per germline, CDR1 MNHEY and CDR2 SMNVEV (reference sequence). V lost 5 bases to trimming and J lost 5 bases, with 19 bases between them. The CDR3 has 16 residues. The CDR3 region is CASSGTNHNGNNEQFF. For the CDR3, the DNA is TGTGCCAGCAGTGGGACGAATCACAATGGGAACAATGAGCAGTTCTTC.

As DNA, the CDR3 is TGTGCCAGCAGCCAAGGAACGCGTACAGGGGGGACCCAGTACTTC. It encodes CASSQGTRTGGTQYF. The rearrangement joins TRBV14 to TRBJ2-5, with TRBD1 matching 8 bases. The CDR3 consists of 15 residues. Per germline, CDR1 SGHDN and CDR2 FVKESK. V shed 1 base and J 7 bases; nucleotides not matched to a gene: 8.

This clonotype was seen more than once but under ten times. The chain has TRBV12-3 or TRBV12-4 and TRBJ1-4, with 10 bases that match TRBD1. The CDR3 contains 15 residues. V was pared by 6 bases and J by 2 bases, with 3 bases of the junction left unmatched. CDR3 sequence (DNA): TGTGCCAGCAGGGGACAGGGGTCGACTAATGAAAAACTGTTTTTT. Protein product: CASRGQGSTNEKLFF.

In this sample, this clonotype turned up a few times. V gene TRBV11-2 combines with J gene TRBJ2-3, with 7 positions matching TRBD2. J lost 2 bases, V lost 3 bases, and 8 bases had no gene match. The CDR3 is 16 residues long. The germline gives CDR1 SGHAT, CDR2 FQNNGV. This CDR3 is CASSFLAGVFTDTQYF. CDR3 DNA: TGTGCCAGCAGCTTCCTGGCGGGGGTGTTCACAGATACGCAGTATTTT.

This clonotype was recorded at least ten times. The J gene is TRBJ2-7, the V gene TRBV7-8; TRBD1 is a possible D gene (6 bases). CDR3 length: 14 amino acids. Germline loops: CDR1 SGHVS, CDR2 FQNEAQ. V dropped 1 base and J dropped 0 bases, with 7 bases sitting between them. Here the CDR3 reads CASSLEDSSYEQYF. The CDR3 coding sequence is TGTGCCAGCAGCTTAGAGGACAGCTCCTACGAGCAGTACTTC.

This clonotype has a handful of counts. This chain uses TRBV20-1 with TRBJ2-5; 7 nucleotides match TRBD2. Germline CDR1 reads DFQATT; CDR2 reads SNEGSKA (reference sequence). Germline trimming cut 6 bases from V and 5 bases from J; bases unmatched to any gene: 9. There are 13 residues in the CDR3. The DNA for the CDR3 is TGCAGTGCACCGCCAACTAGCGAGGAGACCCAGTACTTC. Protein: CSAPPTSEETQYF.

This clonotype was counted between two and nine times. The CDR3 coding sequence is TGCAGTGCTGGGGGAGGGGGCACTGAAAAACTGTTTTTT. The encoded protein is CSAGGGGTEKLFF. The chain combines TRBV20-1 with TRBJ1-4, with 7 bases fitting TRBD1. The CDR3 consists of 13 residues. V trimming: 5 bases; J trimming: 7 bases; junction bases outside the gene matches: 7. Looked up from germline, CDR1 is DFQATT and CDR2 is SNEGSKA (reference sequence).

This chain connects TRBV20-1 to TRBJ1-6; tentatively, D is TRBD1 (5 bases). Trimming stripped 4 bases from V and 14 bases from J, with 21 bases between. Germline-derived CDR1 and CDR2 are DFQATT and SNEGSKA (reference sequence). The CDR3 extends over 14 amino acids. In DNA form, the CDR3 reads TGCAGTGCTAACCCGCAGGGCGGTCTTTGGGCCCTCCACTTT. It codes for CSANPQGGLWALHF.

This clonotype was detected a few times. V usage is TRBV7-2 and J usage is TRBJ1-1, with D possibly TRBD1 on 5 matching bases. The V gene's germline CDR1 is SGHTA and CDR2 FQGNSA. The CDR3 runs to 15 residues. V was trimmed by 5 bases and J by 3 bases, leaving 16 bases between them. The DNA of the CDR3 is TGTGCCAGCAGCCCGACCCACAGGTCCTACACTGAAGCTTTCTTT. This sequence encodes CASSPTHRSYTEAFF.

This clonotype was observed many times. The rearrangement links TRBV10-3 to TRBJ2-1; 7 nucleotides agree with TRBD2. This CDR3 comprises 15 residues. With V trimmed by 10 bases and J by 6 bases, 15 bases remained unmatched. Per the germline V gene, CDR1 is ENHRY and CDR2 is SYGVKD. The DNA of the CDR3 is TGTGCCACTCCCGGGAGGACGAGTAGGAGCAATGAGCAGTTCTTC. Its protein product is CATPGRTSRSNEQFF.